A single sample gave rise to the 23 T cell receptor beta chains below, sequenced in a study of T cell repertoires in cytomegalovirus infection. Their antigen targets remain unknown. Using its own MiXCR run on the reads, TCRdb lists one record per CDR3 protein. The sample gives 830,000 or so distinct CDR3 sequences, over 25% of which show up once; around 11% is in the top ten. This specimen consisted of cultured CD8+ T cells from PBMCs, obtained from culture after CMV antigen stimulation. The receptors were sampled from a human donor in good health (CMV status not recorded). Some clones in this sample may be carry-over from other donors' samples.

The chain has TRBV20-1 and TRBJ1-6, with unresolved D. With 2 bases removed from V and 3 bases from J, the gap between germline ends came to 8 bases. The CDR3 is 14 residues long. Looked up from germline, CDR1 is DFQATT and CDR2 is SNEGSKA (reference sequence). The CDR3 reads CSARPGYYNSPLHF. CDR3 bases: TGCAGTGCTAGACCAGGCTACTATAATTCACCCCTCCACTTT.

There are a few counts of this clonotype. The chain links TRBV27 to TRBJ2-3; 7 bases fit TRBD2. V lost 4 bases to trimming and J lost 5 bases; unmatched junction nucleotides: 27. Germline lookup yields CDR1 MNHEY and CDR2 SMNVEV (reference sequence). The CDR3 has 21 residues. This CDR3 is CASSSPPHQTLAAFLRDTQYF. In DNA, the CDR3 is TGTGCCAGCAGTTCCCCGCCTCACCAGACCCTAGCGGCTTTCTTACGAGATACGCAGTATTTT.

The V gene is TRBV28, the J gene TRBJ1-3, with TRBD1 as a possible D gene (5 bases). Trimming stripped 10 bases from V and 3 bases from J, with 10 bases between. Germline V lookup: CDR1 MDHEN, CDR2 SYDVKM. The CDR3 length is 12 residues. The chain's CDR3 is CAIRDYGNTIYF. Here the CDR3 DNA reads TGTGCCATCAGGGATTATGGAAACACCATATATTTT.

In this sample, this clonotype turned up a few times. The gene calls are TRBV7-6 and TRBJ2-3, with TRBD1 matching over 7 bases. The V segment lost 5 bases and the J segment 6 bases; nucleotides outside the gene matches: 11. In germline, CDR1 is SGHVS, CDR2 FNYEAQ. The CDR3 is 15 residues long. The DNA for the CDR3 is TGTGCCAGCAGCACCGGGACAGTCCTCCACGATACGCAGTATTTT. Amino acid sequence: CASSTGTVLHDTQYF.

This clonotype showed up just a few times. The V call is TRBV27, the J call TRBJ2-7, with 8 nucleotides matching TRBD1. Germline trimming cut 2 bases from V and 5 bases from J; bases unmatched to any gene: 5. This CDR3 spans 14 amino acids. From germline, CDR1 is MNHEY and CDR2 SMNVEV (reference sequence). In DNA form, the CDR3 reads TGTGCCAGCAGTTTAGGGACAGGTCACAACGAGCAGTACTTC. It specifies CASSLGTGHNEQYF.

The DNA for the CDR3 is TGTGCCAGCAGCTTGGAACAGGCTGCGGTTGGCTACACCTTC. This codes for CASSLEQAAVGYTF. This chain links TRBV5-4 with TRBJ1-2; TRBD1 might be the D (5 bases). The germline V gene encodes CDR1 SGHNT and CDR2 YYREEE (reference sequence). This CDR3 spans 14 amino acids. V was cut by 0 bases and J by 7 bases, with 13 bases left in between.

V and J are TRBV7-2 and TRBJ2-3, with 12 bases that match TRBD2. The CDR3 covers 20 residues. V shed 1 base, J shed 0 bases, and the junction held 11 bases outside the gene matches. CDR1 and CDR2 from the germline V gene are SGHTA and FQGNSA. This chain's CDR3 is CASSLGLAGGWTPSTDTQYF. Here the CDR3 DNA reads TGTGCCAGCAGCTTAGGTCTAGCGGGGGGGTGGACCCCTAGCACAGATACGCAGTATTTT.

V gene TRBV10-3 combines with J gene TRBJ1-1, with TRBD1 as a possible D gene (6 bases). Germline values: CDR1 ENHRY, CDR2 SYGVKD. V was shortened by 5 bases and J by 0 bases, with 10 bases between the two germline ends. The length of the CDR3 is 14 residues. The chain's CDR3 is CAISPRTVNTEAFF. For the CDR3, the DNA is TGTGCCATCAGTCCCAGGACAGTGAACACTGAAGCTTTCTTT.

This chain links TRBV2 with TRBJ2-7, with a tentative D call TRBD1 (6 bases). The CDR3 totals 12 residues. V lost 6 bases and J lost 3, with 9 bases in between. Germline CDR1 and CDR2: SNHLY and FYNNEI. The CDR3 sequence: CASSGTIYEQYV. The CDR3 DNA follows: TGTGCCAGCAGCGGGACAATCTACGAGCAGTACGTC.

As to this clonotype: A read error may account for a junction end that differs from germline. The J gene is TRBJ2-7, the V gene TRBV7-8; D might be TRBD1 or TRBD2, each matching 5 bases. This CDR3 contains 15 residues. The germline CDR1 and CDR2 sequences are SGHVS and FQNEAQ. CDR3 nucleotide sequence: TGTACCAGCAGCCCCGTGGGGCTAGCCTCCTACGAGCAGTACTTC. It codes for CTSSPVGLASYEQYF.

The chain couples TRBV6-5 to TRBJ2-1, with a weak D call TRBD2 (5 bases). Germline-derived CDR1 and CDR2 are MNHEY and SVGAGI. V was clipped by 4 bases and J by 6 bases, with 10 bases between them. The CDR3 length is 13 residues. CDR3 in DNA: TGTGCCAGCAGTTCACACGAGGGCAATGAGCAGTTCTTC. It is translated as CASSSHEGNEQFF.

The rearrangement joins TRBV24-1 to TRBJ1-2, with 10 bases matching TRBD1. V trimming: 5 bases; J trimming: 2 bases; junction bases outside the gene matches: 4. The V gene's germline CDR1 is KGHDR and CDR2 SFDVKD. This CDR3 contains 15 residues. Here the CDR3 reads CATSGWDRGNYGYTF. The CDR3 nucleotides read TGTGCCACCAGTGGGTGGGACAGGGGAAACTATGGCTACACCTTC.

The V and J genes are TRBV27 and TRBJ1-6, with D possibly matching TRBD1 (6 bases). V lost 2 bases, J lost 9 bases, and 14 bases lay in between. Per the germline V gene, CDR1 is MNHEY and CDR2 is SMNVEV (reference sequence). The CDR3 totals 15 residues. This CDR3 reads CASSLGWGAGSPLHF. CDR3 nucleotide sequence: TGTGCCAGCAGTTTAGGGTGGGGGGCTGGTTCACCCCTCCACTTT.

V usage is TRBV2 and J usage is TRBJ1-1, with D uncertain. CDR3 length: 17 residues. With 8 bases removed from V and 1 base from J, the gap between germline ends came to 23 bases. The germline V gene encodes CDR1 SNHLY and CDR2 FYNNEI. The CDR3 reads CASSIFLSGRRNTEAFF. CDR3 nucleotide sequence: TGTGCCAGCTCGATATTCCTTTCCGGACGGCGGAACACTGAAGCTTTCTTT.

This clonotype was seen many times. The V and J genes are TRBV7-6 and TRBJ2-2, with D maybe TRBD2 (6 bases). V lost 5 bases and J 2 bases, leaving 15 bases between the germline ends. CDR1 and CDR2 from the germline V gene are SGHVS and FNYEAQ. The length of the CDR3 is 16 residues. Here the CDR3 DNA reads TGTGCCAGCAGCCCTAGGGGCGGGGAAAACACCGGGGAGCTGTTTTTT. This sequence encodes CASSPRGGENTGELFF.

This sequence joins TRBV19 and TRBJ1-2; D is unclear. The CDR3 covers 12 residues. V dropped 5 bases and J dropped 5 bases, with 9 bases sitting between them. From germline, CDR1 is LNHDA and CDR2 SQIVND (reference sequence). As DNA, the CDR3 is TGTGCCAGTAGTCCCAGCTTTTATGGCTACACCTTC. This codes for CASSPSFYGYTF.

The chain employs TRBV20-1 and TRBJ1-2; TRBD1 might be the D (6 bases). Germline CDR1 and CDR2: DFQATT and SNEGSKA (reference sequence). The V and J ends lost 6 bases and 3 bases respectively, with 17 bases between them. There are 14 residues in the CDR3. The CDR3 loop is CSAGEGGLYYGYTF. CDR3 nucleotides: TGCAGTGCGGGAGAGGGGGGGCTCTACTATGGCTACACCTTC.

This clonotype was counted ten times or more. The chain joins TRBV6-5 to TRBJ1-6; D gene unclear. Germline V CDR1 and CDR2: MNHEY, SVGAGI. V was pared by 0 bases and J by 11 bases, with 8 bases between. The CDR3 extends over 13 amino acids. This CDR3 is CASSYSDSPPLHF. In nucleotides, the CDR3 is TGTGCCAGCAGTTACTCTGACTCCCCACCCCTCCACTTT.

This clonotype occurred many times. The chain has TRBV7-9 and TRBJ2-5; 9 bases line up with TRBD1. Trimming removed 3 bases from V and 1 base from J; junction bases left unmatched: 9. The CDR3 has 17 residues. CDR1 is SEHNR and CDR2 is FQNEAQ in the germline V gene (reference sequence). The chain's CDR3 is CASSFPRTGEAQETQYF. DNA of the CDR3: TGTGCCAGCAGCTTTCCCCGGACAGGGGAGGCCCAAGAGACCCAGTACTTC.

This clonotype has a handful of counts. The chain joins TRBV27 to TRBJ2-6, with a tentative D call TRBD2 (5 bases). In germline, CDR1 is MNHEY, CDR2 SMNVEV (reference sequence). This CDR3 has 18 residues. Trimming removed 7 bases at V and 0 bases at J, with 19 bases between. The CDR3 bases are TGTGCCAGCACCACATTCGGGGTAACCTACTCTGGGGCCAACGTCCTGACTTTC. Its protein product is CASTTFGVTYSGANVLTF.

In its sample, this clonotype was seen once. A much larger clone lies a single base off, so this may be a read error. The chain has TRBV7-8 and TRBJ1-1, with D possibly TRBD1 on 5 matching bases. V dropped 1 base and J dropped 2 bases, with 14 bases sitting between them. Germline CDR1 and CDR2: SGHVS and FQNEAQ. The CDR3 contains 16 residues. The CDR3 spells CASSLVGGVYNTEAFF. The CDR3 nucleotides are TGTGCCAGCAGCTTAGTCGGAGGGGTTTACAACACTGAAGCTTTCTTT. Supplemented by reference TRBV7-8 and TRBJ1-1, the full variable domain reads GAGVSQSPRYKVAKRGQDVALRCDPISGHVSLFWYQQALGQGPEFLTYFQNEAQLDKSGLPSDRFFAERPEGSVSTLKIQRTQQEDSAVYLCASSLVGGVYNTEAFFGQGTRLTVV.

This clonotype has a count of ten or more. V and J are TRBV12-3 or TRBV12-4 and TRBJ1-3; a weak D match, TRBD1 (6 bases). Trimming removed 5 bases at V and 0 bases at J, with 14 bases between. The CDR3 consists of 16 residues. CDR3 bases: TGTGCCAGCAGTCACAGGGCCCTCAGCTCTGGAAACACCATATATTTT. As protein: CASSHRALSSGNTIYF.

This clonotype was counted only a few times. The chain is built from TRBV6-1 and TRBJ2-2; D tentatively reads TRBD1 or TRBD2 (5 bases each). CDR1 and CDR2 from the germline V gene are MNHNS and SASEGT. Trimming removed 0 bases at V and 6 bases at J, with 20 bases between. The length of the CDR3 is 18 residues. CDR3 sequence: CASSEALTGTVFSGELFF. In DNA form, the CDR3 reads TGTGCCAGCAGTGAAGCGTTAACCGGGACGGTGTTTTCCGGGGAGCTGTTTTTT.